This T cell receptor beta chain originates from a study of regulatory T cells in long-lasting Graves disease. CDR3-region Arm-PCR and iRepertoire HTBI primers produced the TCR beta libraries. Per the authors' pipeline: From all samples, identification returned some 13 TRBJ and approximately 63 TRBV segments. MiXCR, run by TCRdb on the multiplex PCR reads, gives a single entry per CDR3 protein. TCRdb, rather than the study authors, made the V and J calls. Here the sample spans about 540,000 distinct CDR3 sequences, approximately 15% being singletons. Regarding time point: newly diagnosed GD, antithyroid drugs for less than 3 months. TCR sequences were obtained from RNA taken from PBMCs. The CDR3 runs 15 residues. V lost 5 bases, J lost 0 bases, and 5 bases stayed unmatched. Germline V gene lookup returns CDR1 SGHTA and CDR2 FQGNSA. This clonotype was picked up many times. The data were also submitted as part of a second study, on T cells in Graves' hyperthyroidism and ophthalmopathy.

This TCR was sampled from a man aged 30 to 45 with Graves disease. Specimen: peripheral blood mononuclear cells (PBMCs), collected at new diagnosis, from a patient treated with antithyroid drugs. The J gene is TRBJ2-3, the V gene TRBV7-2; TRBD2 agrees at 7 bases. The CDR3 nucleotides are TGTGCCAGCAGCCAAACTAGCGTAAGCACAGATACGCAGTATTTT. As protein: CASSQTSVSTDTQYF.